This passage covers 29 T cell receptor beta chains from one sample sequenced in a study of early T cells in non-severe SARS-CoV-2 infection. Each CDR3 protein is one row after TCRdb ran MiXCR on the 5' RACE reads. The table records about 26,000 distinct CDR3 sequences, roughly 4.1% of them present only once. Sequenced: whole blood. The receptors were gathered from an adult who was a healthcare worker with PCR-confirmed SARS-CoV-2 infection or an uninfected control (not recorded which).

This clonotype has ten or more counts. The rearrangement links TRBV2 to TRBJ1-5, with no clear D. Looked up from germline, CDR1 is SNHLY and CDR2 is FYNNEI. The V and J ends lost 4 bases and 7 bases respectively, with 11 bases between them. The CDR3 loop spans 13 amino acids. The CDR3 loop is CASSVALRQPQHF. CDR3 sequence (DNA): TGTGCCAGCAGTGTGGCCCTGCGGCAGCCCCAGCATTTT.

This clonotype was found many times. The DNA for the CDR3 is TGTGCCAGCGATCCACAGGACTATGGCTACACCTTC. Encoded protein: CASDPQDYGYTF. J is TRBJ1-2 and V is TRBV6-1; perhaps TRBD1 as D (5 bases). Looked up from germline, CDR1 is MNHNS and CDR2 is SASEGT. V shed 8 bases and J shed 3 bases, with 10 bases lying between them. The CDR3 sequence is 12 residues long.

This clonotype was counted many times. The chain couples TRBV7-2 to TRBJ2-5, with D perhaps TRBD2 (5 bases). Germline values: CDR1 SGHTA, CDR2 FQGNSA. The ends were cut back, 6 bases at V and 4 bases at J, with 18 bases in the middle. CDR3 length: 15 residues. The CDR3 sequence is CASSPEGLSRETQYF. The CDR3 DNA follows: TGTGCCAGCAGTCCAGAGGGCTTGAGTAGAGAGACCCAGTACTTC.

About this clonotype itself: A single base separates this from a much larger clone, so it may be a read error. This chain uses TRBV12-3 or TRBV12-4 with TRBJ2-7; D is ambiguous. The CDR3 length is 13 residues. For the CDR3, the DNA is TGTGCCAGCAGTTTAAGCCCCATCTACGAGCCGTACTTC. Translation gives CASSLSPIYEPYF.

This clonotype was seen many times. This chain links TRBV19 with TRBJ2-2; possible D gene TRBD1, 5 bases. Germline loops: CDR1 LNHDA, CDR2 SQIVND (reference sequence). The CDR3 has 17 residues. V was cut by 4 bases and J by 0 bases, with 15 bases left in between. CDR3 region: CASSTSPRTTNTGELFF. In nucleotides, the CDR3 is TGTGCCAGTAGTACCAGTCCCAGGACAACGAACACCGGGGAGCTGTTTTTT.

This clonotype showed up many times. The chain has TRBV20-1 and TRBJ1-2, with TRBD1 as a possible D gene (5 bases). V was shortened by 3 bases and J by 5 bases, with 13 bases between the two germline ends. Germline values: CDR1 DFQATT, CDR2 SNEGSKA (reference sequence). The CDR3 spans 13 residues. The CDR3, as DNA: TGCAGTGCTAGTCCCAGGGATGTGTATGGCTACACCTTC. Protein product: CSASPRDVYGYTF.

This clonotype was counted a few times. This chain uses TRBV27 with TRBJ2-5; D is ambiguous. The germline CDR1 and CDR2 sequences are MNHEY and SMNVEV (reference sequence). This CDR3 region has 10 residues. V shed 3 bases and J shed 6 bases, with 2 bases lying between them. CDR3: CASSFKTQYF. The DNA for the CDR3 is TGTGCCAGCAGTTTTAAGACCCAGTACTTC.

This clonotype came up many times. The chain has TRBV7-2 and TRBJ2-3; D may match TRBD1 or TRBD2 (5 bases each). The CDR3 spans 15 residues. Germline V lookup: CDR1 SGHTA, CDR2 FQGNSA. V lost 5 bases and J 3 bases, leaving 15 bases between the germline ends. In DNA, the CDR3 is TGTGCCAGCAGCCTTCCGGGACCCAAGACAGATACGCAGTATTTT. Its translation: CASSLPGPKTDTQYF.

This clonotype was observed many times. The chain's CDR3 is CSARDLGLARWAEQFF. CDR3 sequence (DNA): TGCAGTGCTAGAGATCTAGGACTAGCGCGTTGGGCTGAGCAGTTCTTC. The rearrangement uses TRBV20-1 and TRBJ2-1; the match to TRBD2 covers 9 bases. The J segment lost 9 bases and the V segment lost 0 bases, leaving 12 bases of the junction unmatched. This CDR3 contains 16 residues. Germline V CDR1 and CDR2: DFQATT, SNEGSKA (reference sequence).

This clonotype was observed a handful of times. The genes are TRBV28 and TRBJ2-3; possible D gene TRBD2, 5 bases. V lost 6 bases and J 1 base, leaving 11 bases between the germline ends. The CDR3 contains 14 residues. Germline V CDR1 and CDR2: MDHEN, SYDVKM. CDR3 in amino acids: CASRGGGGTDTQYF. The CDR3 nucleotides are TGTGCCAGCAGAGGAGGCGGAGGCACAGATACGCAGTATTTT.

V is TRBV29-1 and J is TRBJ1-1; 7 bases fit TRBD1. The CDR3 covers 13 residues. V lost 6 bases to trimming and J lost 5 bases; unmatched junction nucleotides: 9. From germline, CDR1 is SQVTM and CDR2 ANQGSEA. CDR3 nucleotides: TGCAGCGTCCAGCAACAGGGGAGGACTGAAGCTTTCTTT. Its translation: CSVQQQGRTEAFF.

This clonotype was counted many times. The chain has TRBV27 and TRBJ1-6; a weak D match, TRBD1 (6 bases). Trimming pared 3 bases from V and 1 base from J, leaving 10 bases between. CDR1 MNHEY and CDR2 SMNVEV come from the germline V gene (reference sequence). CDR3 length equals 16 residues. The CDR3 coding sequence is TGTGCCAGCAGTTTTTATCAGGGGTCCTATAATTCACCCCTCCACTTT. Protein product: CASSFYQGSYNSPLHF.

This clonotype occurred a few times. CDR3 sequence: CASSLLGGPYEQYF. The CDR3 DNA sequence: TGTGCCAGTAGTCTCCTGGGGGGCCCCTACGAGCAGTACTTC. The chain recombines TRBV19 with TRBJ2-7, with D possibly called TRBD1 or TRBD2 (6 bases each). CDR3 size: 14 residues. The germline V and J ends were trimmed by 5 bases and 2 bases, with 13 bases remaining between them. Per the germline V gene, CDR1 is LNHDA and CDR2 is SQIVND (reference sequence). Full variable domain (remainder filled in from reference TRBV19 and TRBJ2-7): DGGITQSPKYLFRKEGQNVTLSCEQNLNHDAMYWYRQDPGQGLRLIYYSQIVNDFQKGDIAEGYSVSREKKESFPLTVTSAQKNPTAFYLCASSLLGGPYEQYFGPGTRLTVT.

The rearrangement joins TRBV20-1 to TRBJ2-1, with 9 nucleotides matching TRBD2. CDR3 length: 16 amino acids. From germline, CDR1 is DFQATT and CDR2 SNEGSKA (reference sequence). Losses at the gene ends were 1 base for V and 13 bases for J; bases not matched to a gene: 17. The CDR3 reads CSARVGLANSYNGQFF. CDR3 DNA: TGCAGTGCTAGAGTTGGACTAGCGAATTCCTACAATGGCCAGTTCTTC.

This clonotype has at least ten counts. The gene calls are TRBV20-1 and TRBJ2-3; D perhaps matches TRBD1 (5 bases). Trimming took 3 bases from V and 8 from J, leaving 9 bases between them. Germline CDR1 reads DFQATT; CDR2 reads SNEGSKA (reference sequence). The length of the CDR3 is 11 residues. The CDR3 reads CSASSRVTQYF. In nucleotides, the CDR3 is TGCAGTGCTAGTTCCAGGGTTACGCAGTATTTT.

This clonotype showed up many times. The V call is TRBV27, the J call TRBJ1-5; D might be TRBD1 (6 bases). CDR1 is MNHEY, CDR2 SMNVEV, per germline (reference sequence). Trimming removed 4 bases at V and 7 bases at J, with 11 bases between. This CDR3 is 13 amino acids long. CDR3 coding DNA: TGTGCCAGCAGTTGGAGGGGGGGACAGCCCCAGCATTTT. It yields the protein CASSWRGGQPQHF.

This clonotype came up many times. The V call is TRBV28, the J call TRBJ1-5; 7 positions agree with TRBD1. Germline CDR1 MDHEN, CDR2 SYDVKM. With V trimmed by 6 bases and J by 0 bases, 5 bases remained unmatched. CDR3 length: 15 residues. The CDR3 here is CASSWDSLSNQPQHF. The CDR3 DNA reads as TGTGCCAGCAGCTGGGACAGCCTTAGCAATCAGCCCCAGCATTTT.

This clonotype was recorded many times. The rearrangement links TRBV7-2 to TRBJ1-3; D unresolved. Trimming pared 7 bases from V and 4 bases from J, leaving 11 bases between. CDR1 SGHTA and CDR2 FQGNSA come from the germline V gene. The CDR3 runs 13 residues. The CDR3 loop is CASTQGPGNTIYF. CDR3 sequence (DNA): TGTGCCAGCACCCAAGGTCCCGGAAACACCATATATTTT. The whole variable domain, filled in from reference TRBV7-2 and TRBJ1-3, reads GAGVSQSPSNKVTEKGKDVELRCDPISGHTALYWYRQSLGQGLEFLIYFQGNSAPDKSGLPSDRFSAERTGGSVSTLTIQRTQQEDSAVYLCASTQGPGNTIYFGEGSWLTVV.

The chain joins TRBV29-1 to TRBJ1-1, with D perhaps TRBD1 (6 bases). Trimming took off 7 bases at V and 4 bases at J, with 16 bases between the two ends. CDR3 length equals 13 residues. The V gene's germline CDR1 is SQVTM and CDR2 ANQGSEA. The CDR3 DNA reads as TGCAGCGGGCAAGGGGGGCCCGGCACTGAAGCTTTCTTT. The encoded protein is CSGQGGPGTEAFF.

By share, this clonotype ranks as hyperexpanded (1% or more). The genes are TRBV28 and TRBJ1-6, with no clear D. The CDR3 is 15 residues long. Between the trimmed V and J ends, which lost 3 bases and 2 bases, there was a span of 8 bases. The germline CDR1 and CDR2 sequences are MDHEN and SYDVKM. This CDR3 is CASSLEQPYNSPLHF. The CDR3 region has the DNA TGTGCCAGCAGTTTGGAACAGCCCTATAATTCACCCCTCCACTTT.

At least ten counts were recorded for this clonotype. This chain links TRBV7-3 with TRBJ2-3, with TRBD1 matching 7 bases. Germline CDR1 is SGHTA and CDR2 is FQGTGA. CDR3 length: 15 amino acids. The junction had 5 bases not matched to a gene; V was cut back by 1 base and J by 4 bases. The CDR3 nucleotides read TGTGCCAGCAGCTTAATCGGCCAGGGGGCAGATACGCAGTATTTT. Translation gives CASSLIGQGADTQYF.

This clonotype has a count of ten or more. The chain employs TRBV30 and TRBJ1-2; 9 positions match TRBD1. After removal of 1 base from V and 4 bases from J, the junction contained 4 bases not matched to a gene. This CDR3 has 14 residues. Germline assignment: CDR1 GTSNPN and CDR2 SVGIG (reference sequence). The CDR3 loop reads CAWSGTGGSYGYTF. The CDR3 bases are TGTGCCTGGAGTGGCACAGGGGGCAGCTATGGCTACACCTTC.

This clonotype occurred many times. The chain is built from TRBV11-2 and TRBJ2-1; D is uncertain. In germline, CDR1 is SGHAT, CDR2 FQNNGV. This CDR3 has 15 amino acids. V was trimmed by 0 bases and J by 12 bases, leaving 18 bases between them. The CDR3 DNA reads TGTGCCAGCAGCTTAGAATCGGGCTTGTTCTTTGGGCAGTTCTTC. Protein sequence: CASSLESGLFFGQFF. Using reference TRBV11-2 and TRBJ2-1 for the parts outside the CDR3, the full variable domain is EAGVAQSPRYKIIEKRQSVAFWCNPISGHATLYWYQQILGQGPKLLIQFQNNGVVDDSQLPKDRFSAERLKGVDSTLKIQPAKLEDSAVYLCASSLESGLFFGQFFGPGTRLTVL.

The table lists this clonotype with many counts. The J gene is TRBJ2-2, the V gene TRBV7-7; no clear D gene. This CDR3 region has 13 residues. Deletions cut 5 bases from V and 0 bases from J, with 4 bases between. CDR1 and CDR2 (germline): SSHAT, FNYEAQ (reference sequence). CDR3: CASSGTNTGELFF. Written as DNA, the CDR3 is TGTGCCAGCAGCGGAACGAACACCGGGGAGCTGTTTTTT.

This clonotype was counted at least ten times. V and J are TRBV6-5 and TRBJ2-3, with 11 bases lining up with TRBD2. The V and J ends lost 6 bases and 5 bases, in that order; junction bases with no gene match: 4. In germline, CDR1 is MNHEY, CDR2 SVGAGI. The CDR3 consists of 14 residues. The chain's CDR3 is CASSTGTSGDTQYF. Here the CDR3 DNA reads TGTGCCAGCAGCACCGGGACTAGCGGAGATACGCAGTATTTT.

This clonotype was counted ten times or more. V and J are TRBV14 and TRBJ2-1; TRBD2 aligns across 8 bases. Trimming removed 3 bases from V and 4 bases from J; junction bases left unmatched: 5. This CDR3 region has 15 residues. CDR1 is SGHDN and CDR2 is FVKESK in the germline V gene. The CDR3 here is CASSQAGGYYNEQFF. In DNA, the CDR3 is TGTGCCAGCAGCCAGGCGGGGGGCTATTACAATGAGCAGTTCTTC.

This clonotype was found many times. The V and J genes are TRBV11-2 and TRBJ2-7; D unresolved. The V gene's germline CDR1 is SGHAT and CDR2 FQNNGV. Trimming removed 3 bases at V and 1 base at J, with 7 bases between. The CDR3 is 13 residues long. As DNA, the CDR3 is TGTGCCAGCAGCTTCGGTGCTTCCTACGAGCAGTACTTC. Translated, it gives CASSFGASYEQYF.

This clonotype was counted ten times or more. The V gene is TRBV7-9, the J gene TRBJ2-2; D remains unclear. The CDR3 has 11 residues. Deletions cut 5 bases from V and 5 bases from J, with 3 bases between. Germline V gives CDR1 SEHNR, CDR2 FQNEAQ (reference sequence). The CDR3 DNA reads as TGTGCCAGCAGCCCAACCGGGGAGCTGTTTTTT. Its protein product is CASSPTGELFF.

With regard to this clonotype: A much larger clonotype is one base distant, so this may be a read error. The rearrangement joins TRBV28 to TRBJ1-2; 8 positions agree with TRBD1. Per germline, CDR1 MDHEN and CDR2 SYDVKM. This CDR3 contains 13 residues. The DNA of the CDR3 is TGTGTTGTACCAGGGGCAGGGGGCCAAGGCTACACCTTC. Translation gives CVVPGAGGQGYTF.